These 4 T cell receptor beta chains originate from one sample sequenced in a study of blood T cell repertoires in COVID-19. The assay was immunoSEQ multiplex PCR, and TCRdb's table has in-frame clones only and misses some. The table lists more than 250,000 clones, 85% to 90% of them singletons, with about 1.8% in the top ten. Material for sequencing was PBMCs or T cells enriched from blood (not recorded which). The source is a woman in her late teens or twenties with acute COVID-19.

This chain connects TRBV28 to TRBJ2-3; 14 nucleotides align to TRBD2. This CDR3 is 15 amino acids long. The germline gives CDR1 MDHEN, CDR2 SYDVKM. Trimming took 5 bases from V and 9 from J; bases not matched to a gene: 7. DNA for the CDR3: TGTGCCAGCAGTCTCGGGACTAGCGGGAGAATGACGCAGTATTTT. Protein sequence: CASSLGTSGRMTQYF.

This chain uses TRBV5-1 with TRBJ2-3; 7 positions agree with TRBD2. Trimming cost V 4 bases and J 2 bases; bases outside gene matches: 13. The CDR3 spans 17 residues. Germline V gene lookup returns CDR1 SGHRS and CDR2 YFSETQ. The CDR3 region has the DNA TGCGCCAGCAGCACACAACTAGCGAGGAGGGTCACAGATACGCAGTATTTT. Translating it yields CASSTQLARRVTDTQYF.

The gene calls are TRBV7-3 and TRBJ2-1; the match to TRBD2 covers 12 bases. The CDR3 totals 17 residues. The germline V gene has CDR1 SGHTA and CDR2 FQGTGA. The junction had 7 bases not matched to a gene; V was cut back by 5 bases and J by 2 bases. As DNA, the CDR3 is TGTGCCAGCAGCACGTCTAGCGGGAGGGCCGCCTACAATGAGCAGTTCTTC. It codes for CASSTSSGRAAYNEQFF.

J is TRBJ1-1 and V is TRBV10-3; D possibly corresponds to TRBD1 (6 bases). V was shortened by 6 bases and J by 6 bases, with 20 bases between the two germline ends. The CDR3 contains 15 residues. Germline values: CDR1 ENHRY, CDR2 SYGVKD. CDR3 DNA: TGTGCCATCAGGTCCGGGGGGCGGGATGGCGCTGAAGCTTTCTTT. This encodes CAIRSGGRDGAEAFF.